This is a list of T cell receptor beta chains from one sample in a study of blood T cell repertoires in COVID-19. Method: immunoSEQ multiplex PCR; TCRdb's copy keeps in-frame clones and lacks some. Among some 260,000 clones, 70% to 85% were seen once, and the ten largest hold 4.9%. Sequenced material: peripheral blood. The source of these receptors is a woman over 75 with active or convalescent COVID-19. Each CDR3 is given with its conserved first and last residue. The order of the fields is V gene, J gene, CDR3 protein.

>TRBV6-6|TRBJ2-7
CASSYPTGGLFDEQYF
>TRBV5-1|TRBJ2-3
CASSLAEASTDTQYF
>TRBV19|TRBJ2-7
CASSIVGGTYEQYF
>TRBV11-2|TRBJ2-4
CASRPTGGLFQNIQYF
>TRBV5-1|TRBJ1-5
CASSREGTGGQPQHF
>TRBV5-1|TRBJ2-5
CASSRGTGTGETQYF
>TRBV28|TRBJ2-3
CASSWTGGKDTQYF
>TRBV11-2|TRBJ2-5
CASSSRQGTVQETQYF
>TRBV27|TRBJ1-5
CASRGGGQPQHF
>TRBV7-9|TRBJ1-3
CASSLRTGFGNTIYF
>TRBV2|TRBJ2-5
CASSDRGLPGETQYF
>TRBV7-2|TRBJ1-4
CASSLVPDSNEKLFF
>TRBV2|TRBJ1-5
CASSRSLIDQPQHF
>TRBV6-5|TRBJ1-4
CASRVGATNEKLFF
>TRBV9|TRBJ2-5
CASSVGLAEETQYF
>TRBV5-1|TRBJ1-2
CASSSGGSTYGYTF
>TRBV18|TRBJ1-5
CASSPQGSGGQPQHF
>TRBV5-5|TRBJ2-7
CASTPAPDYEQYF
>TRBV5-1|TRBJ1-2
CASSLAWTERKYGYTF
>TRBV5-1|TRBJ2-5
CASSFAPAAQETQYF
>TRBV5-1|TRBJ1-5
CASSPGSGRNQPQHF
>TRBV28|TRBJ1-1
CASRTALLMNTEAFF
>TRBV6-1|TRBJ1-2
CASSEGRGLGGYTF
>TRBV6-5|TRBJ1-3
CASSPGVSGNTIYF
>TRBV3-1/TRBV3-2|TRBJ1-4
CASSPSGQNEKLFF
>TRBV28|TRBJ2-3
CASSLAGGAQYTQYF
>TRBV10-1|TRBJ2-1
CASSGLAGLSSYNEQFF
>TRBV6-2/TRBV6-3|TRBJ2-2
CASSSPRTSGSGGELFF
>TRBV7-8|TRBJ1-2
CASSLSIRINYGYTF
>TRBV30|TRBJ1-2
CAWSVYGNYGYTF
>TRBV19|TRBJ1-5
CASSIRGYQPQHF
>TRBV3-1/TRBV3-2|TRBJ1-4
CASSQGGQEGATNEKLFF
>TRBV5-1|TRBJ1-1
CASSPTGTGGTEAFF
>TRBV5-8|TRBJ1-5
CASSNRNQPQHF
>TRBV5-1|TRBJ2-5
CASSLRLAGEQETQYF
>TRBV3-1/TRBV3-2|TRBJ1-1
CASSPDRVGAFF
>TRBV5-1|TRBJ2-7
CASRDERAGVRGEQYF
>TRBV11-1|TRBJ2-3
CASNKLAGGPQDTQYF
>TRBV18|TRBJ2-5
CASSPGRKETQYF
>TRBV7-2|TRBJ1-5
CASSLGTVNPPQHF
>TRBV7-9|TRBJ1-4
CASSLAETGGEKLFF
>TRBV19|TRBJ2-2
CASKLPGGRNTGELFF
>TRBV18|TRBJ1-5
CASSQTWTDQPQHF
>TRBV5-1|TRBJ2-3
CASRASTDTQYF
>TRBV6-5|TRBJ2-3
CASSYLDLIYTDTQYF
>TRBV19|TRBJ1-5
CASSRRGNQPQHF
>TRBV6-2/TRBV6-3|TRBJ1-6
CASSGTPHNSPLHF
>TRBV6-2/TRBV6-3|TRBJ2-2
CASSLLAWEGTGELFF
>TRBV6-6|TRBJ2-1
CASSYSTGINEQFF
>TRBV18|TRBJ2-7
CASSEYRDSSYEQYF
>TRBV6-5|TRBJ2-3
CASPDLAGGTDTQYF
>TRBV5-1|TRBJ1-1
CASSLSGAGTEAFF
>TRBV5-1|TRBJ2-7
CASRASGSAGEQYF
>TRBV10-3|TRBJ2-5
CAISVWQGGGVETQYF
>TRBV7-2|TRBJ2-1
CASSLETGRYFF
>TRBV10-1|TRBJ2-6
CASSEFKNPAGANVLTF
>TRBV5-1|TRBJ2-1
CASSLGLAGDYEQFF
>TRBV7-2|TRBJ2-1
CASSLGGSGAYNEQFF
>TRBV6-1|TRBJ2-5
CASSDPLMAQYF